These T cell receptor beta chains were read from a single sample in a study of a mutant IDH1 vaccine in newly diagnosed glioma. Using immunoSEQ multiplex PCR, the repertoire was profiled, and TCRdb retains in-frame clones only, with some absent. The table lists about 20,000 clones, roughly four fifths of them singletons. These receptors have no known antigen. This material consisted of PBMCs, taken from a glioma patient whose treatment included an IDH1 peptide vaccine. The receptor source for this set is a man aged 25-40 years with glioma. CDR3s include the opening cysteine and the closing phenylalanine or tryptophan. The D gene is left open where the match is weak. The size entry is marked missing in some rows and otherwise reads once, few, many or a size class.

d_gene	j_gene	abundance	v_gene	CDR3nt	CDR3aa
NA	TRBJ1-2	NA	TRBV9	TGTGCCAGCAGCGTAGGAGTAGGATATCGGGGCGCCTTC	CASSVGVGYRGAF
TRBD2	TRBJ2-3	NA	TRBV7-8	TGTGCCAGCAGCCTGGGACTAGATTTAGGCACGCAGTATTTT	CASSLGLDLGTQYF
NA	TRBJ2-7	once	TRBV9	TGTGCCAGCAGCGTGTCGGACAACTCCTACGAGCAGTACTTC	CASSVSDNSYEQYF
NA	TRBJ1-1	few	TRBV9	TGTGCCAGCAGCCCGGAGGACACTGAAGCTTTCTTT	CASSPEDTEAFF
NA	TRBJ1-6	NA	TRBV6-1	TGTGCCAGCATTGTACAGGTTAATTCACCCCTCCACTTT	CASIVQVNSPLHF
NA	TRBJ2-5	NA	TRBV7-2	TGTGCCAGCAGCTTAGGTTTCCAGGGGTACTTC	CASSLGFQGYF
NA	TRBJ1-4	NA	TRBV14	TGTGCCAGCAGCCAAGACTCGACACTGGGTAATGAAAAACTGTTTTTT	CASSQDSTLGNEKLFF
NA	TRBJ1-1	NA	TRBV7-9	TGTGCCAGCAGCTTTAATGTCGGGGGCGACACTGAAGCTTTCTTT	CASSFNVGGDTEAFF
NA	TRBJ2-6	NA	TRBV5-1	TGCGCCAGCAGGGCCGGCCCCGCCTCTGGGGCCAACGTCCTGACTTTC	CASRAGPASGANVLTF
TRBD1	TRBJ2-5	NA	TRBV6-5	TGTGCCAGCAGTTCACAGGGGGCGCGGGAGACCCAGTACTTC	CASSSQGARETQYF
TRBD1	TRBJ1-5	NA	TRBV30	TGTGCCTGGAGTGTATGGGGACAGGGAAATCAGCCCCAGCATTTT	CAWSVWGQGNQPQHF
TRBD2	TRBJ2-7	NA	TRBV11-1	TGTGCCAGCAGCGGGACTAGCGGGAGCCCATCTCGGGAGCAGTACTTC	CASSGTSGSPSREQYF
NA	TRBJ1-2	NA	TRBV6-5	TGTGCCAGCGCAATGGGGGGGGATGGCTACACCTTC	CASAMGGDGYTF
TRBD2	TRBJ2-2	NA	TRBV6-1	TGTGCCAGCAGAAGCGGGAGGGTCCACACCGGGGAGCTGTTTTTT	CASRSGRVHTGELFF
NA	TRBJ2-6	NA	TRBV6-5	TGTGCCAGCAGTTCCAACGAGGGCTTTGGGGCCAACGTCCTGACTTTC	CASSSNEGFGANVLTF